The entry below gives a single T cell receptor beta chain sequence along with its context. Its antigen is unknown. The sample belongs to a study of blood T cells in healthy people across ages. Trimming took off 4 bases at V and 5 bases at J, with 11 bases between the two ends. Germline loops: CDR1 GTSNPN, CDR2 SVGIG (reference sequence). There are 13 residues in the CDR3. Notes on the study in general: As age increased, TCR beta diversity per million T cells fell in a roughly linear fashion.

The use of a sample-barcoded 5' primer and a J-beta primer mix characterized a second PCR of roughly 6 to 11 cycles. TCRdb itself ran the 5' RACE reads through MiXCR, one entry per CDR3 protein. The profile shows 870,000 or so distinct CDR3 sequences, around 28% of them singletons. The origin of this receptor is a woman of 80 years or more in good health. This chain joins TRBV30 and TRBJ1-4, with D perhaps matching TRBD1 (5 bases). Sequencing was performed on blood. The CDR3 loop reads CAWNLQENEKLFF. The CDR3 DNA reads as TGTGCCTGGAACCTACAGGAGAATGAAAAACTGTTTTTT.